A single sample is the source of the 15 T cell receptor beta chains below, sequenced in a study of tumor and adjacent non-tumor tissue in lung cancer. The template was RNA from unsorted bulk tissue. This non-tumor lung sample came from over 3 cm beyond the tumor edge. Three rounds of nested PCR, following a modified ARM-PCR protocol, produced the TCRbeta library. MiXCR, run by TCRdb on the multiplex PCR reads, gives a single entry per CDR3 protein. Altogether more than 85,000 distinct CDR3 sequences are present, about 61% being singletons, with the ten largest covering 15% to 20%. Sequencing used distant non-tumor lung tissue. The origin of the receptors is a man in his fifties or sixties with non-small cell lung cancer.

A note on this clonotype: Given a much more abundant clone one base away, this may be a read error. This chain connects TRBV5-5 to TRBJ1-1; no clear D gene. The length of the CDR3 is 18 residues. Looked up from germline, CDR1 is SGHKS and CDR2 is YYEKEE (reference sequence). The CDR3 loop is CASSLSRTTFIMNTEASF. DNA of the CDR3: TGTGCCAGCAGCTTGTCCAGGACTACGTTTATAATGAACACTGAAGCTTCCTTT.

About this clonotype: This could be a read error, since a much larger clone is one nucleotide away. The chain couples TRBV5-4 to TRBJ2-7, with D maybe TRBD1 (5 bases). The CDR3 contains 13 residues. CDR1 and CDR2 from the germline V gene are SGHNT and YYREEE (reference sequence). The CDR3 bases are TGTGCCAGCAGCTTGGACAGGCAGTACGAGCAGCACTTC. As protein: CASSLDRQYEQHF.

This clonotype was detected ten times or more. The V call is TRBV4-1, the J call TRBJ2-1, with D uncertain. The CDR3 runs 15 residues. Germline V CDR1 and CDR2: MGHRA, YSYEKL. V lost 3 bases and J 3 bases, leaving 12 bases between the germline ends. The chain's CDR3 is CASSQGLSVYNEQFF. CDR3 in DNA: TGCGCCAGCAGCCAGGGGTTATCCGTCTACAATGAGCAGTTCTTC.

J is TRBJ1-2 and V is TRBV6-1; D is possibly TRBD1 (5 bases). The ends were cut back, 3 bases at V and 7 bases at J, with 18 bases in the middle. CDR3 length: 15 residues. Germline-derived CDR1 and CDR2 are MNHNS and SASEGT. CDR3 sequence reads: CASSEIGGSTCGYTF. The CDR3 DNA follows: TGTGCCAGCAGTGAGATTGGGGGATCTACCTGTGGCTACACCTTC.

This clonotype came up many times. V and J are TRBV5-8 and TRBJ1-1; D uncertain. Germline V CDR1 and CDR2: SGHTS, YDEGEE. The V end lost 1 base, the J end lost 7 bases, and 11 bases lay between the germline ends. The CDR3 is made up of 13 amino acids. This chain's CDR3 is CASSLYRTGEAFF. In DNA form, the CDR3 reads TGTGCCAGCAGCTTGTACCGGACTGGTGAAGCTTTCTTT.

This chain connects TRBV7-9 to TRBJ2-7; weak D call: TRBD1 (5 bases). Germline CDR1 is SEHNR and CDR2 is FQNEAQ (reference sequence). CDR3 length: 15 residues. Trimming shortened V by 4 bases and J by 3 bases, and 16 bases separated the two germline ends. The CDR3: CASSSWSQGGYEQYF. Here the CDR3 DNA reads TGTGCCAGCAGCTCCTGGTCCCAGGGTGGCTACGAGCAGTACTTC.

For this clonotype: Given a much more abundant clone one base away, this may be a read error. The chain links TRBV6-5 to TRBJ1-1, with a tentative D call TRBD1 (6 bases). Germline V gene data show CDR1 as MNHEY and CDR2 as SVGAGI. The CDR3 covers 16 residues. CDR3 sequence reads: CASSYSSSNRVTETFF. In nucleotides, the CDR3 is TGTGCCAGCAGTTACTCGAGCTCAAACAGGGTCACTGAAACTTTCTTT.

The CDR3 sequence: CASRSVGFSYNEQFF. Here the CDR3 DNA reads TGTGCCAGCAGGTCTGTCGGCTTCTCCTACAATGAGCAGTTCTTC. V gene TRBV6-6 combines with J gene TRBJ2-1; no definite D call. Germline V gene data show CDR1 as MNHNY and CDR2 as SVGAGI (reference sequence). V was trimmed by 6 bases and J by 0 bases, leaving 12 bases between them. The CDR3 consists of 15 residues.

This chain connects TRBV20-1 to TRBJ1-1, with 7 bases lining up with TRBD1. This CDR3 is built from 16 residues. Looked up from germline, CDR1 is DFQATT and CDR2 is SNEGSKA (reference sequence). J gave up 0 bases and V 3 bases, and 10 bases lay outside the gene matches. Here the CDR3 reads CSARSQGGGMNTEAFF. CDR3 nucleotide sequence: TGCAGTGCTAGGTCTCAGGGAGGGGGCATGAACACTGAAGCTTTCTTT.

This clonotype occurred a few times. This likely comes from a read error, as the CDR3 has no conserved phenylalanine or tryptophan at its end. Here the CDR3 DNA reads TGTGCTAGCAATTTCGGGCAAAAAAACATTCAGTACTTA. Protein: CASNFGQKNIQYL. The V and J genes are TRBV6-5 and TRBJ2-4; D gene unclear. Germline lookup yields CDR1 MNHEY and CDR2 SVGAGI. This CDR3 comprises 13 residues.

Note on this clonotype: One junction end does not reproduce the germline sequence, and a read error may be involved. J is TRBJ2-1 and V is TRBV11-2, with unresolved D. The length of the CDR3 is 12 residues. Germline CDR1 SGHAT, CDR2 FQNNGV. The CDR3 nucleotides read TGTGCCAGCAGCTTTCCTTACAGTGAGCAGTTCTTC. Amino acid sequence: CASSFPYSEQFF.

This clonotype was counted ten times or more. The CDR3 DNA is TGTGCCAGCAGCCAAACAGGGGGCACAGATACGCAGTATTTT. This codes for CASSQTGGTDTQYF. V usage is TRBV4-2 and J usage is TRBJ2-3, with 7 bases lining up with TRBD1. Germline lookup yields CDR1 LGHNA and CDR2 YNFKEQ. The CDR3 has 14 amino acids. The trim removed 2 bases at V and 1 base at J, leaving 0 bases unmatched.

This clonotype has just a few counts. A much larger clone lies a single base off, so this may be a read error. The gene calls are TRBV6-5 and TRBJ1-1; D not resolved. The CDR3 length is 13 residues. Germline CDR1 and CDR2: MNHEY and SVGAGI. The CDR3 sequence is CASRRETNTEAIF. DNA of the CDR3: TGTGCCAGCAGAAGGGAGACGAACACTGAAGCTATCTTT.

To note about this clonotype: One base away lies a much larger clone, so this may be a sequencing read error. The V gene is TRBV5-4, the J gene TRBJ2-1; TRBD2 aligns across 10 bases. The J call may be mistaken, given a closer DNA end match to TRBJ2-7. Germline V lookup: CDR1 SGHNT, CDR2 YYREEE (reference sequence). There are 15 residues in the CDR3. The CDR3 protein is CASSATSGKSNEQYF. The CDR3 DNA reads as TGTGCCAGCAGCGCAACTAGCGGGAAATCCAATGAGCAGTACTTC.

This clonotype was seen many times. V usage is TRBV29-1 and J usage is TRBJ1-1; unclear D gene. CDR1 SQVTM and CDR2 ANQGSEA come from the germline V gene. The length of the CDR3 is 11 residues. Trimming took off 0 bases at V and 3 bases at J, with 2 bases between the two ends. Written as DNA, the CDR3 is TGCAGCGTTGAAGATCACACTGAAGCTTTCTTT. This sequence encodes CSVEDHTEAFF. The entire variable domain, with the rest obtained from reference TRBV29-1 and TRBJ1-1, is as follows: SAVISQKPSRDICQRGTSLTIQCQVDSQVTMMFWYRQQPGQSLTLIATANQGSEATYESGFVIDKFPISRPNLTFSTLTVSNMSPEDSSIYLCSVEDHTEAFFGQGTRLTVV.